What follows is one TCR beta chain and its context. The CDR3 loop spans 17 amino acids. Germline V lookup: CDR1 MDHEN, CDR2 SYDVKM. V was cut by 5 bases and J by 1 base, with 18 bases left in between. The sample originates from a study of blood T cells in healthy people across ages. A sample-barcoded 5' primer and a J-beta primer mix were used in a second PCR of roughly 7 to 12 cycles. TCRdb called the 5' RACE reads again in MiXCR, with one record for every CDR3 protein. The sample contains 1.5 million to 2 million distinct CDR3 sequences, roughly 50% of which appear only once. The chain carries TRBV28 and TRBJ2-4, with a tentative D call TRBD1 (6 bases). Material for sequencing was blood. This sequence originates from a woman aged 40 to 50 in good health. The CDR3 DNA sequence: TGTGCCAGCAGTCCTACAGGGCCCCGAGAGGCCAAAAACATTCAGTACTTC. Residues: CASSPTGPREAKNIQYF.